The 21 T cell receptor beta chains listed next were all sequenced from one sample in a study of blood T cell repertoires in COVID-19 (dated by TCRdb to 2020 to 2022). Preparation of the library involved the immunoSEQ multiplex PCR assay. TCRdb took over this immuneACCESS table, retaining in-frame rearrangements with V and J assigned. Such tables are incomplete; in checked studies, under half of the missing clones stem from an unresolved V gene, and the remainder is unexplained. The sample table contains roughly 160,000 clones; only one count was recorded for approximately 87% of them. About a tenth of the sample lies in the top ten. Sequencing was done on a sample of peripheral blood. The receptors originated from a woman between 65 and 79 years old with COVID-19, enrolled during active disease.

This chain joins TRBV6-6 and TRBJ2-3; D may be TRBD1 (5 bases). The CDR3 consists of 13 residues. The V end lost 2 bases, the J end lost 4 bases, and 7 bases lay between the germline ends. In germline, CDR1 is MNHNY, CDR2 SVGAGI (reference sequence). CDR3 in DNA: TGTGCCAGCAGTTACAGGGGTGCAGATACGCAGTATTTT. Its translation is CASSYRGADTQYF.

The V call is TRBV19, the J call TRBJ1-1; possible D gene TRBD1, 5 bases. V was shortened by 6 bases and J by 1 base, with 15 bases between the two germline ends. CDR3 length equals 15 residues. Germline V gene sequence: CDR1 LNHDA, CDR2 SQIVND (reference sequence). CDR3 sequence: CASRKTGAPNTEAFF. CDR3 bases: TGTGCCAGTAGGAAAACTGGGGCTCCGAACACTGAAGCTTTCTTT.

The chain employs TRBV10-3 and TRBJ2-2, with D possibly matching TRBD1 (6 bases). The CDR3 has 16 residues. With 9 bases removed from V and 0 bases from J, the gap between germline ends came to 17 bases. CDR1 and CDR2 from the germline V gene are ENHRY and SYGVKD. The CDR3 coding sequence is TGTGCCATATCCGGGACAAGGGAAACGAACACCGGGGAGCTGTTTTTT. Residues: CAISGTRETNTGELFF.

The V gene is TRBV5-1, the J gene TRBJ2-5, with a possible D match to TRBD1 (6 bases). Germline loops: CDR1 SGHRS, CDR2 YFSETQ. Deletions cut 4 bases from V and 0 bases from J, with 16 bases between. The CDR3 is 16 residues long. The CDR3 DNA follows: TGCGCCAGCAGCGGATTCCGGGACAAGGACCAAGAGACCCAGTACTTC. It codes for CASSGFRDKDQETQYF.

This clone was recorded only once. The gene calls are TRBV7-9 and TRBJ1-1; possibly TRBD1 for D (6 bases). The CDR3 covers 15 residues. Germline lookup yields CDR1 SEHNR and CDR2 FQNEAQ (reference sequence). V was pared by 8 bases and J by 1 base, with 17 bases between. CDR3 loop: CASGEDRISNTEAFF. CDR3 nucleotides: TGTGCCAGCGGGGAAGACAGGATCTCGAACACTGAAGCTTTCTTT.

This chain connects TRBV5-4 to TRBJ2-2; no definite D call. This CDR3 spans 14 amino acids. Trimming stripped 6 bases from V and 1 base from J, with 10 bases between. CDR1 is SGHNT and CDR2 is YYREEE in the germline V gene (reference sequence). The CDR3 nucleotides read TGTGCCAGCACCCCGAACTGGAACACCGGGGAGCTGTTTTTT. Encoded protein: CASTPNWNTGELFF.

The gene calls are TRBV9 and TRBJ1-3; no clear D gene. The V gene lost 1 base and the J gene lost 0 bases, with 8 bases spanning the gap. Germline CDR1 SGDLS, CDR2 YYNGEE. The CDR3 sequence is 15 residues long. The chain's CDR3 is CASSVSVNSGNTIYF. The CDR3 coding sequence is TGTGCCAGCAGCGTATCAGTGAACTCTGGAAACACCATATATTTT.

The V and J genes are TRBV18 and TRBJ1-1; the D gene is possibly TRBD1 (6 bases). V shed 0 bases and J shed 4 bases, with 18 bases lying between them. Germline-derived CDR1 and CDR2 are KGHSH and LQKENI. The CDR3 runs 17 residues. The CDR3 loop reads CASSPPTEPIRGTEAFF. The CDR3 DNA reads as TGTGCCAGCTCACCACCGACTGAGCCTATCAGGGGCACTGAAGCTTTCTTT.

The V gene is TRBV3-1 (or the pseudogene TRBV3-2), the J gene TRBJ2-5, with a tentative D call TRBD1 (5 bases). The CDR3 loop spans 15 amino acids. Germline V lookup: CDR1 LGHDT, CDR2 YNNKEL (reference sequence). Deletions cut 1 base from V and 5 bases from J, with 14 bases between. Written as DNA, the CDR3 is TGTGCCAGCAGCCAAGGAAGGGGCGCGTGGGAGACCCAGTACTTC. This translates into CASSQGRGAWETQYF.

V is TRBV7-2 and J is TRBJ2-1; 8 bases are a match to TRBD2. Germline lookup yields CDR1 SGHTA and CDR2 FQGNSA. CDR3 size: 16 residues. The V and J ends lost 5 bases and 3 bases, in that order; junction bases with no gene match: 9. The CDR3 DNA reads TGTGCCAGCAGCCTTACTTGGGCGGGGGGCTACAATGAGCAGTTCTTC. It yields the protein CASSLTWAGGYNEQFF.

The chain carries TRBV5-6 and TRBJ2-2, with D perhaps matching TRBD2 (6 bases). The CDR3 loop spans 13 amino acids. Per germline, CDR1 SGHDT and CDR2 YYEEEE. Trimming pared 0 bases from V and 7 bases from J, leaving 7 bases between. CDR3 sequence (DNA): TGTGCCAGCAGCTTGGTCGGGAGCGGGGAGCTGTTTTTT. This translates into CASSLVGSGELFF.

The chain has TRBV11-2 and TRBJ2-5; 15 nucleotides match TRBD2. V was clipped by 5 bases and J by 7 bases; unmatched bases: 8. Germline V gene data show CDR1 as SGHAT and CDR2 as FQNNGV. The CDR3 sequence is 16 residues long. The CDR3 DNA reads TGTGCCAGCAGCCACAACCCGGGACTAGCGGGGGGGACCCAGTACTTC. Protein product: CASSHNPGLAGGTQYF.

The chain recombines TRBV27 with TRBJ2-2, with TRBD1 matching 9 bases. CDR3 length equals 14 residues. V lost 4 bases, J lost 5 bases, and 2 bases stayed unmatched. In germline, CDR1 is MNHEY, CDR2 SMNVEV (reference sequence). CDR3 amino acids: CASSYDRGTGELFF. Here the CDR3 DNA reads TGTGCCAGCAGTTACGACAGGGGGACCGGGGAGCTGTTTTTT.

The chain's CDR3 is CASSQDWGDGTGELFF. The DNA of the CDR3 is TGCGCCAGCAGCCAAGATTGGGGGGATGGCACCGGGGAGCTGTTTTTT. The rearrangement uses TRBV4-1 and TRBJ2-2, with D perhaps TRBD2 (6 bases). The CDR3 covers 16 residues. Germline CDR1 MGHRA, CDR2 YSYEKL. V was trimmed by 0 bases and J by 4 bases, leaving 12 bases between them.

The chain combines TRBV11-2 with TRBJ2-1, with 7 bases aligning to TRBD1. This CDR3 is built from 15 residues. V was pared by 2 bases and J by 3 bases, with 4 bases of the junction left unmatched. Germline V lookup: CDR1 SGHAT, CDR2 FQNNGV. The chain's CDR3 is CASSLSAGGYNEQFF. The CDR3 DNA follows: TGTGCCAGCAGCTTATCCGCAGGGGGCTACAATGAGCAGTTCTTC. Using reference TRBV11-2 and TRBJ2-1 for the parts outside the CDR3, the full variable domain is EAGVAQSPRYKIIEKRQSVAFWCNPISGHATLYWYQQILGQGPKLLIQFQNNGVVDDSQLPKDRFSAERLKGVDSTLKIQPAKLEDSAVYLCASSLSAGGYNEQFFGPGTRLTVL.

The rearrangement uses TRBV7-2 and TRBJ2-7; 9 nucleotides line up with TRBD1. With V trimmed by 7 bases and J by 6 bases, 10 bases remained unmatched. From germline, CDR1 is SGHTA and CDR2 FQGNSA. The CDR3 is 14 residues long. The CDR3 is CASTFGGQGPEQYF. DNA of the CDR3: TGTGCCAGCACCTTCGGGGGACAGGGTCCCGAGCAGTACTTC.

In its sample, this clone was seen once. The J gene is TRBJ1-3, the V gene TRBV5-6, with D unclear. Trimming shortened V by 0 bases and J by 5 bases, and 12 bases separated the two germline ends. Germline V gene lookup returns CDR1 SGHDT and CDR2 YYEEEE. The CDR3 has 15 amino acids. CDR3 nucleotide sequence: TGTGCCAGCAGCTTGGTGGCCGAATATAGAAACACCATATATTTT. Its translation: CASSLVAEYRNTIYF.

The chain uses TRBV7-3 and TRBJ2-7; 8 bases line up with TRBD1. V dropped 5 bases and J dropped 4; count of bases not matched to a gene: 7. CDR3 length: 14 residues. The germline V gene encodes CDR1 SGHTA and CDR2 FQGTGA. In nucleotides, the CDR3 is TGTGCCAGCAGCCCGCAGGGGGCGCGGTACGAGCAGTACTTC. This sequence encodes CASSPQGARYEQYF.

A few counts support this clone. The chain combines TRBV30 with TRBJ1-3; D unclear. Germline V CDR1 and CDR2: GTSNPN, SVGIG (reference sequence). The CDR3 length is 13 residues. V gave up 3 bases and J gave up 4 bases, with 10 bases separating them. The CDR3 region has the DNA TGTGCCTGGAGCTACTCAACGGGAAACACCATATATTTT. It encodes CAWSYSTGNTIYF.

This clone appeared a single time. The V call is TRBV6-5, the J call TRBJ1-3; 7 bases fit TRBD1. This CDR3 contains 15 residues. The V and J ends lost 5 bases and 2 bases, in that order; junction bases with no gene match: 6. Germline assignment: CDR1 MNHEY and CDR2 SVGAGI. The CDR3: CASSTGEVAGNTIYF. The CDR3, as DNA: TGTGCCAGCAGTACAGGGGAGGTTGCTGGAAACACCATATATTTT.

CDR3 sequence: CASSFGLGLAKNIQYF. In DNA form, the CDR3 reads TGTGCCAGCAGCTTTGGACTAGGCCTAGCCAAAAACATTCAGTACTTC. The chain uses TRBV7-8 and TRBJ2-4; 7 nucleotides align to TRBD2. This CDR3 comprises 16 residues. Germline values: CDR1 SGHVS, CDR2 FQNEAQ. V was pared by 3 bases and J by 0 bases, with 5 bases of the junction left unmatched.